Shown below are 22 T cell receptor beta chains from a single sample sequenced in a study of cytomegalovirus exposure and HLA in healthy donors. Researchers ran the PCR with 60 Vbeta and 13 Jbeta primers. Using immunoSEQ multiplex PCR, the repertoire was profiled, and TCRdb retains in-frame clones only, with some absent. The data hold under 130,000 clones, with roughly 70% observed a single time. What was sequenced was PBMCs. The source of these receptors is a woman aged 50 to 60 in good health and CMV-seronegative.

This clone was seen more than once but under ten times. The V and J genes are TRBV27 and TRBJ1-1; D remains unclear. There are 11 residues in the CDR3. The V gene's germline CDR1 is MNHEY and CDR2 SMNVEV (reference sequence). V was cut by 9 bases and J by 4 bases, with 9 bases left in between. The CDR3 DNA reads as TGTGCCAGGACAAAGGTCACTGAAGCTTTCTTT. Protein sequence: CARTKVTEAFF.

The genes are TRBV7-2 and TRBJ1-1; weak D call: TRBD1 (6 bases). CDR3 length equals 15 residues. Trimming took off 3 bases at V and 1 base at J, with 12 bases between the two ends. CDR1 is SGHTA, CDR2 FQGNSA, per germline. CDR3 protein: CASSFSSQGNTEAFF. The CDR3 nucleotides read TGTGCCAGCAGCTTCTCTTCACAGGGGAACACTGAAGCTTTCTTT.

The genes are TRBV7-2 and TRBJ2-2; D is perhaps TRBD2 (5 bases). The germline V and J ends were trimmed by 5 bases and 1 base, with 14 bases remaining between them. CDR3 length: 16 amino acids. CDR1 and CDR2 from the germline V gene are SGHTA and FQGNSA. CDR3: CASSPPNGRNTGELFF. DNA for the CDR3: TGTGCCAGCAGCCCCCCTAATGGGAGGAACACCGGGGAGCTGTTTTTT.

The V call is TRBV7-9, the J call TRBJ1-4; D may be TRBD1 (5 bases). Germline CDR1 SEHNR, CDR2 FQNEAQ (reference sequence). This CDR3 comprises 19 residues. Trimming took off 5 bases at V and 0 bases at J, with 22 bases between the two ends. CDR3 amino acids: CASSPAWGGRVPTNEKLFF. The CDR3 DNA follows: TGTGCCAGCAGCCCAGCGTGGGGGGGACGAGTTCCAACTAATGAAAAACTGTTTTTT.

V is TRBV5-8 and J is TRBJ2-5, with a weak D call TRBD2 (7 bases). The germline V and J ends were trimmed by 0 bases and 3 bases, with 12 bases remaining between them. The V gene's germline CDR1 is SGHTS and CDR2 YDEGEE. The CDR3 has 15 amino acids. The CDR3 protein is CASSLARGAKETQYF. The DNA of the CDR3 is TGTGCCAGCAGCTTGGCTCGGGGGGCAAAAGAGACCCAGTACTTC.

The chain couples TRBV7-2 to TRBJ2-1; 7 bases line up with TRBD2. This CDR3 has 15 amino acids. J was trimmed by 4 bases and V by 2 bases; bases with no gene match: 5. Germline V lookup: CDR1 SGHTA, CDR2 FQGNSA. CDR3 coding DNA: TGTGCCAGCAGCTTAATTGGTAGCGGGTACAATGAGCAGTTCTTC. This sequence encodes CASSLIGSGYNEQFF.

The chain combines TRBV5-4 with TRBJ2-1; possible D gene TRBD1, 6 bases. Trimming removed 4 bases at V and 9 bases at J, with 23 bases between. CDR3 length: 16 residues. Germline CDR1 SGHNT, CDR2 YYREEE (reference sequence). The CDR3 sequence is CASSHHPGDGVIEQFF. For the CDR3, the DNA is TGTGCCAGCAGCCACCACCCAGGGGATGGTGTTATTGAGCAGTTCTTC.

The rearrangement joins TRBV7-2 to TRBJ2-1; D might be TRBD2 (5 bases). The CDR3 runs 18 residues. CDR1 and CDR2 from the germline V gene are SGHTA and FQGNSA. V lost 0 bases to trimming and J lost 1 base, with 16 bases between them. CDR3 sequence reads: CASSLAHPPSRSYNEQFF. The CDR3 bases are TGTGCCAGCAGCTTAGCCCATCCCCCTAGCAGGTCCTACAATGAGCAGTTCTTC. Variable domain in full (rest from reference TRBV7-2 and TRBJ2-1): GAGVSQSPSNKVTEKGKDVELRCDPISGHTALYWYRQSLGQGLEFLIYFQGNSAPDKSGLPSDRFSAERTGGSVSTLTIQRTQQEDSAVYLCASSLAHPPSRSYNEQFFGPGTRLTVL.

The chain joins TRBV6-1 to TRBJ2-1, with 7 bases lining up with TRBD2. The germline V gene encodes CDR1 MNHNS and CDR2 SASEGT. The CDR3 totals 14 residues. J gave up 0 bases and V 7 bases, and 3 bases lay outside the gene matches. CDR3 in amino acids: CASTASGSYNEQFF. DNA of the CDR3: TGTGCCAGCACCGCTAGCGGCTCCTACAATGAGCAGTTCTTC.

The chain joins TRBV7-6 to TRBJ2-3; D is undetermined. The CDR3 has 15 residues. CDR1 is SGHVS and CDR2 is FNYEAQ in the germline V gene. V dropped 1 base and J dropped 2 bases, with 10 bases sitting between them. CDR3 region: CASSLVAETTDTQYF. In DNA, the CDR3 is TGTGCCAGCAGCTTAGTGGCGGAGACCACAGATACGCAGTATTTT.

This rearrangement joins TRBV6-1 to TRBJ2-7; 9 bases map to TRBD1. Germline CDR1 MNHNS, CDR2 SASEGT. V dropped 7 bases and J dropped 1; count of bases not matched to a gene: 5. CDR3 size: 14 residues. This CDR3 reads CASKPGTGSYEQYF. In nucleotides, the CDR3 is TGTGCCAGCAAACCCGGGACAGGGTCCTACGAGCAGTACTTC.

In the case of this clone: The sample contains more than one DNA sequence encoding this CDR3. The chain is built from TRBV5-1 and TRBJ2-1; tentative D call: TRBD2 (6 bases). The CDR3 length is 18 residues. Between the trimmed V and J ends, which lost 7 bases and 6 bases, there was a span of 29 bases. Germline V gene data show CDR1 as SGHRS and CDR2 as YFSETQ. CDR3 in DNA: TGCGCCAGCTCTTTTTCGTCGTCGGTAGCGGAACCCATCAATGAGCAGTTCTTC. Translation: CASSFSSSVAEPINEQFF.

A remark on this clone: The conserved phenylalanine or tryptophan normally closing the CDR3 is absent here, so this likely arose from a read error. J is TRBJ2-7 and V is TRBV11-2; perhaps TRBD1 as D (6 bases). V shed 0 bases and J shed 0 bases, with 9 bases lying between them. CDR1 is SGHAT, CDR2 FQNNGV, per germline. This CDR3 is built from 15 residues. This chain's CDR3 is CASSLDWGPSYEQYS. As DNA, the CDR3 is TGTGCCAGCAGCTTAGATTGGGGGCCCTCCTACGAGCAGTACTCC.

This clone was seen only once. The chain has TRBV4-2 and TRBJ1-1, with D perhaps matching TRBD1 (5 bases). Trimming took 0 bases from V and 5 from J, leaving 7 bases between them. Per the germline V gene, CDR1 is LGHNA and CDR2 is YNFKEQ. The CDR3 length is 13 residues. The CDR3 coding sequence is TGTGCCAGCAGCCAAGACGGGGGAACTGAAGCTTTCTTT. Translation gives CASSQDGGTEAFF.

This clone was observed a single time. The chain uses TRBV7-2 and TRBJ2-7; 11 bases align to TRBD1. The CDR3 contains 16 residues. J was trimmed by 7 bases and V by 1 base; bases with no gene match: 9. CDR1 SGHTA and CDR2 FQGNSA come from the germline V gene. CDR3 protein: CASSLGLGQGAGEQYF. CDR3 DNA: TGTGCCAGCAGCTTAGGGCTAGGACAGGGGGCAGGAGAGCAGTACTTC.

This clone was seen a handful of times. The J gene is TRBJ2-4, the V gene TRBV5-1; D may be TRBD1 (5 bases). V lost 4 bases and J lost 0, with 8 bases in between. The germline V gene has CDR1 SGHRS and CDR2 YFSETQ. This CDR3 comprises 14 residues. CDR3 sequence: CASSQDRAKNIQYF. CDR3 DNA: TGCGCCAGCAGCCAAGACAGAGCCAAAAACATTCAGTACTTC.

V and J are TRBV5-1 and TRBJ2-1; 8 bases are shared with TRBD2. V lost 0 bases to trimming and J lost 9 bases; unmatched junction nucleotides: 8. In germline, CDR1 is SGHRS, CDR2 YFSETQ. The length of the CDR3 is 15 residues. This CDR3 reads CASSLGTAGASEQFF. The CDR3 DNA reads as TGCGCCAGCAGCTTGGGCACAGCGGGAGCCTCTGAGCAGTTCTTC.

This clone was observed a few times. The chain is built from TRBV29-1 and TRBJ2-5, with TRBD1 identical over 7 bases. The V gene's germline CDR1 is SQVTM and CDR2 ANQGSEA. The junction had 4 bases not matched to a gene; V was cut back by 7 bases and J by 2 bases. This CDR3 comprises 12 residues. The DNA for the CDR3 is TGCAGCGCCGAGACAGGGCAAGAGACCCAGTACTTC. As protein: CSAETGQETQYF.

The J gene is TRBJ2-3, the V gene TRBV7-9, with 7 bases matching TRBD1. Unmatched junction bases numbered 11, after V lost 3 bases and J lost 2 bases. The CDR3 runs 17 residues. Per the germline V gene, CDR1 is SEHNR and CDR2 is FQNEAQ (reference sequence). The CDR3 DNA reads TGTGCCAGCAGCTTCTCTCCGGGACAGCTTCACACAGATACGCAGTATTTT. Translating gives CASSFSPGQLHTDTQYF.

The chain combines TRBV27 with TRBJ2-1; the match to TRBD2 covers 10 bases. The CDR3 is 16 residues long. CDR1 is MNHEY, CDR2 SMNVEV, per germline (reference sequence). J was trimmed by 2 bases and V by 5 bases; bases with no gene match: 6. CDR3 loop: CASSPLAGGPYNEQFF. The CDR3 DNA reads as TGTGCCAGCAGTCCATTAGCGGGAGGACCCTACAATGAGCAGTTCTTC.

This clone was seen a handful of times. The chain carries TRBV28 and TRBJ2-3; 9 nucleotides line up with TRBD2. V was clipped by 4 bases and J by 5 bases; unmatched bases: 7. The CDR3 extends over 15 amino acids. Germline values: CDR1 MDHEN, CDR2 SYDVKM. As DNA, the CDR3 is TGTGCCAGCAGTTCCCCGGCGGGAGGGGAAGATACGCAGTATTTT. Protein product: CASSSPAGGEDTQYF.

This clone was observed once. The V call is TRBV13, the J call TRBJ1-6, with 8 bases fitting TRBD1. This CDR3 has 16 residues. Germline trimming cut 4 bases from V and 6 bases from J; bases unmatched to any gene: 8. Germline-derived CDR1 and CDR2 are PRHDT and FYEKMQ (reference sequence). The CDR3 DNA is TGTGCCAGCAGCTCGGCCTGGACAGGGCTTAATTCACCCCTCCACTTT. It is translated as CASSSAWTGLNSPLHF.